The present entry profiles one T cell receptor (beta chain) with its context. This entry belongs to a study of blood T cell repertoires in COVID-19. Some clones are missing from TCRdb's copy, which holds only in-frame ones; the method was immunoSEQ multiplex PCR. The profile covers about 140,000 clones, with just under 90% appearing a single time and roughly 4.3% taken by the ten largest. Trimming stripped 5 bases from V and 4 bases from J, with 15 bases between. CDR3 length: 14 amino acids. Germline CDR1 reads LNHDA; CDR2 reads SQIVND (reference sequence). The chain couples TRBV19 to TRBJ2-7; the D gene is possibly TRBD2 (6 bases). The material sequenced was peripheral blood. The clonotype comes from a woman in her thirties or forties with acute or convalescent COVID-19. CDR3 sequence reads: CASSPEGRSYEQYF. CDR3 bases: TGTGCCAGTAGTCCGGAGGGACGGTCTTACGAGCAGTACTTC.